This entry lists 8 T cell receptor beta chains sequenced from one sample in a study of T cell responses to AZD1222 COVID-19 vaccine. The repertoire was sequenced with immunoSEQ multiplex PCR; TCRdb's copy has only in-frame clones and lacks some. The sample holds more than 95,000 clones; around 90% are singletons and the top ten take roughly 3.9%. The material sequenced was peripheral blood, taken on day 0 of AZD1222 vaccination. The receptors here all came from an adult in good health.

The V and J genes are TRBV7-3 and TRBJ2-5; 7 bases map to TRBD1. V lost 0 bases to trimming and J lost 4 bases; unmatched junction nucleotides: 5. This CDR3 contains 15 residues. Germline V gene sequence: CDR1 SGHTA, CDR2 FQGTGA. The chain's CDR3 is CASSLTATGRETQYF. CDR3 DNA: TGTGCCAGCAGCTTAACGGCGACAGGGAGAGAGACCCAGTACTTC. The variable domain in full, with the rest retrieved from reference TRBV7-3 and TRBJ2-5, is GAGVSQTPSNKVTEKGKYVELRCDPISGHTALYWYRQSLGQGPEFLIYFQGTGAADDSGLPNDRFFAVRPEGSVSTLKIQRTERGDSAVYLCASSLTATGRETQYFGPGTRLLVL.

The V gene is TRBV27, the J gene TRBJ2-1, with 7 nucleotides matching TRBD2. V was clipped by 5 bases and J by 6 bases; unmatched bases: 13. Germline V lookup: CDR1 MNHEY, CDR2 SMNVEV (reference sequence). The CDR3 contains 16 residues. DNA of the CDR3: TGTGCCAGCAGTCCTCGGCGGAGCGGGGTAATCAATGAGCAGTTCTTC. It is translated as CASSPRRSGVINEQFF.

The V gene is TRBV30, the J gene TRBJ1-1, with 7 bases that match TRBD1. V shed 7 bases and J 10 bases; nucleotides not matched to a gene: 15. Germline CDR1 is GTSNPN and CDR2 is SVGIG (reference sequence). The CDR3 sequence is 13 residues long. The CDR3 sequence is CASRGERGRGAFF. CDR3 DNA sequence: TGTGCCTCGAGAGGTGAAAGGGGGCGAGGAGCTTTCTTT.

CDR3 region: CASRDRDNSPLHF. In DNA, the CDR3 is TGCGCCAGCCGGGACAGGGATAATTCACCCCTCCACTTT. The V and J genes are TRBV5-1 and TRBJ1-6; 9 nucleotides agree with TRBD1. Germline V lookup: CDR1 SGHRS, CDR2 YFSETQ. The CDR3 consists of 13 residues. With 7 bases clipped from V and 5 bases from J, the junction kept 1 base outside the gene matches. The variable domain in full, with the rest retrieved from reference TRBV5-1 and TRBJ1-6, is KAGVTQTPRYLIKTRGQQVTLSCSPISGHRSVSWYQQTPGQGLQFLFEYFSETQRNKGNFPGRFSGRQFSNSRSEMNVSTLELGDSALYLCASRDRDNSPLHFGNGTRLTVT.

The chain carries TRBV6-6 and TRBJ2-2; D is unresolved. Trimming cost V 7 bases and J 0 bases, with 9 bases left between them. CDR1 is MNHNY, CDR2 SVGAGI, per germline (reference sequence). This CDR3 is 14 amino acids long. In nucleotides, the CDR3 is TGTGCCAGCACCCAGACAACGAACACCGGGGAGCTGTTTTTT. Amino acids: CASTQTTNTGELFF.

CDR3 sequence: CASRRDMYSYEQYF. The DNA for the CDR3 is TGTGCCAGCCGCCGGGACATGTACTCCTACGAGCAGTACTTC. The chain joins TRBV3-1 (or the pseudogene TRBV3-2) to TRBJ2-7; D may be TRBD1 (6 bases). CDR3 length: 14 amino acids. V gave up 8 bases and J gave up 0 bases, with 14 bases separating them. CDR1 and CDR2 from the germline V gene are LGHDT and YNNKEL (reference sequence).

The chain is built from TRBV12-3 or TRBV12-4 and TRBJ2-2; D may be TRBD2 (5 bases). CDR3 size: 11 residues. The ends were cut back, 7 bases at V and 6 bases at J, with 6 bases in the middle. The CDR3 is CASTEAGELFF. The CDR3 DNA sequence: TGTGCCAGCACGGAGGCCGGGGAGCTGTTTTTT.

In nucleotides, the CDR3 is TGTGCCAGCAGTTATGAAGGGGATGACGAGCAGTACTTC. Protein sequence: CASSYEGDDEQYF. The V and J genes are TRBV6-2 or TRBV6-3 and TRBJ2-7; maybe TRBD1 (5 bases). Germline CDR1 reads MNHEY; CDR2 reads SVGEGT. The CDR3 spans 13 residues. With 3 bases removed from V and 5 bases from J, the gap between germline ends came to 11 bases.